This TCR beta chain was identified in a study of PD-1 blockade in classical Hodgkin lymphoma. This clone was seen only once. Every patient had relapsed following autologous stem cell transplantation, and cohorts differed in brentuximab vedotin exposure. Best overall response was complete response, partial response or progressive disease in these relapsed/refractory classical Hodgkin lymphoma patients. Clones were read by immunoSEQ multiplex PCR, and TCRdb kept only the in-frame ones, dropping some. This table has about 21,000 clones, about 73% appearing once. The CDR3 is made up of 14 amino acids. Germline assignment: CDR1 SEHNR and CDR2 FQNEAQ (reference sequence). V trimming: 8 bases; J trimming: 5 bases; junction bases outside the gene matches: 8.

J is TRBJ2-3 and V is TRBV7-9; 9 bases are a match to TRBD1. The clonotype was recovered from a human donor with classical Hodgkin lymphoma. Sequenced here: peripheral blood mononuclear cells (PBMCs), sampled before the second cycle of nivolumab. The CDR3 loop is CASAGTGMGDTQYF. CDR3 nucleotide sequence: TGTGCCAGCGCCGGGACAGGGATGGGAGATACGCAGTATTTT.